This entry concerns a single TCR beta chain. What it binds is unknown. The data were taken from a study of T cell responses to AZD1222 COVID-19 vaccine. Measured with immunoSEQ multiplex PCR; TCRdb has only the in-frame clones, and not every one. The sample gives about 110,000 clones, roughly 91% of which show up once; less than 4.5% is in the top ten. Findings and caveats of the study: Sampled repertoires all dated from after the peak T cell response. The study found Spike-specific TCR breadth and depth rose after two AZD1222 doses. AZD1222 recipients seropositive at baseline numbered only six. It should be noted that donors were predominantly white British and more often female, and clonal diversity was possibly underestimated.

V lost 0 bases to trimming and J lost 5 bases, with 14 bases between them. CDR3 length: 15 amino acids. Per germline, CDR1 SGHTS and CDR2 YDEGEE. The material sequenced was peripheral blood, taken on day 0 of AZD1222 vaccination. The chain has TRBV5-8 and TRBJ1-1; possible D gene TRBD1, 5 bases. The sequence derives from an adult in good health. This CDR3 reads CASSLAMGLGTEAFF. CDR3 in DNA: TGTGCCAGCAGCTTGGCGATGGGGCTGGGGACTGAAGCTTTCTTT.